This T cell receptor beta chain is from a study of cytomegalovirus exposure and HLA in healthy donors. To note about this clone: Its antigen is not known.

The CDR3 runs 19 residues. The germline gives CDR1 SGHRS, CDR2 YFSETQ. J was trimmed by 0 bases and V by 0 bases; bases with no gene match: 8. Study results and caveats: Fewer than 20,000 TCR beta sequences were associated with HLA alleles at 0.05 false discovery rate in a later analysis.

Vbeta (60) and Jbeta (13) primers were used in the PCR. Only in-frame clones appear in the TCRdb table, and some are missing; sequencing was by immunoSEQ multiplex PCR. Of around 130,000 clones in the sample, 80% were seen once. V and J are TRBV5-1 and TRBJ2-3; 12 nucleotides align to TRBD2. The TCR comes from a male donor in good health and CMV-seronegative. Sequencing used PBMCs. The CDR3: CASSLGASGRALSTDTQYF. CDR3 bases: TGCGCCAGCAGCTTGGGAGCTAGCGGGAGGGCCTTGAGCACAGATACGCAGTATTTT. The full variable domain, in which reference TRBV5-1 and TRBJ2-3 provide the parts outside the CDR3, is KAGVTQTPRYLIKTRGQQVTLSCSPISGHRSVSWYQQTPGQGLQFLFEYFSETQRNKGNFPGRFSGRQFSNSRSEMNVSTLELGDSALYLCASSLGASGRALSTDTQYFGPGTRLTVL.